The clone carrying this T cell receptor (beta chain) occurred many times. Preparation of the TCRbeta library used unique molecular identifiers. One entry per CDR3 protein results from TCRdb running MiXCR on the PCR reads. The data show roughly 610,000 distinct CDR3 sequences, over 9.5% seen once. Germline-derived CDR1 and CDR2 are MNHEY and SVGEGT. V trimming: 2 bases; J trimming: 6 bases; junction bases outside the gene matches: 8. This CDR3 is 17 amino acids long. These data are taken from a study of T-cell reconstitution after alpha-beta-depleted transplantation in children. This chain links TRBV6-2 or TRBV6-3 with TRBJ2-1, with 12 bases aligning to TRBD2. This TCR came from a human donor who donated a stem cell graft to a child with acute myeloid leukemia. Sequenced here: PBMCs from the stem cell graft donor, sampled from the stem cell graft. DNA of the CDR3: TGTGCCAGCAGTTACGAGGTACTAGCGGGAGGAGGCAATGAGCAGTTCTTC. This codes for CASSYEVLAGGGNEQFF.